Listed below are T cell receptor beta chains from one sample, sequenced in a study of cytomegalovirus exposure and HLA in healthy donors. Some clones are missing from TCRdb's copy, which holds only in-frame ones; the method was immunoSEQ multiplex PCR. The sample has over 200,000 clones; around 90% are singletons. The sample comprised PBMCs. These receptors all stem from a woman under 30 in good health and CMV-seronegative. The CDR3 runs from the conserved cysteine through the conserved F or W. D genes are given only for firm matches. Part of the rows lack a size; the others show once, few, many or a class for expanded clones.

j_call | v_call | d_call | clone_size | cdr3_nt | cdr3_aa
TRBJ2-7 | TRBV4-3 | - | - | TGCGCCAGCAGCCAAGAAGTAACGGGGTTCTACGAGCAGTACTTC | CASSQEVTGFYEQYF
TRBJ1-5 | TRBV18 | - | - | TGTGCCAGCTCACCCTCAACAGTTAAACAGCCCCAGCATTTT | CASSPSTVKQPQHF
TRBJ1-2 | TRBV7-6 | - | - | TGTGCCAGCAGCCCCGGGGGGACATCGAATGGCTACACCTTC | CASSPGGTSNGYTF
TRBJ1-2 | TRBV14 | TRBD1 | - | TGTGCCAGCAGCCAAGCCTCGTGGGACAGCTATGGCTACACCTTC | CASSQASWDSYGYTF
TRBJ1-5 | TRBV15 | TRBD1 | once | TGTGCCACCAGCGGGACAGGGATGAGCAATCAGCCCCAGCATTTT | CATSGTGMSNQPQHF
TRBJ1-5 | TRBV27 | - | few | TGTGCCAGCAGTTGGTCGGGGGAAGAGGGTCAGCCCCAGCATTTT | CASSWSGEEGQPQHF
TRBJ1-5 | TRBV6-5 | - | - | TGTGCCAGCAGTGGAGCCTATATGAATCAGCCCCAGCATTTT | CASSGAYMNQPQHF
TRBJ2-5 | TRBV27 | TRBD1 | - | TGTGCCAGCAGCACGGGACAGGGGTACCAAGAGACCCAGTACTTC | CASSTGQGYQETQYF
TRBJ1-1 | TRBV19 | - | - | TGTGCCACCAGGACATCTATCGGGAACACTGAAGCTTTCTTT | CATRTSIGNTEAFF
TRBJ1-4 | TRBV5-1 | - | - | TGCGCCAGCAGCCAAGGACAGTCTGAAAAACTGTTTTTT | CASSQGQSEKLFF
TRBJ2-7 | TRBV5-4 | TRBD1 | - | TGTGCCAGCAGCCAGACAGGGGCAATCTACGAGCAGTACTTC | CASSQTGAIYEQYF
TRBJ1-2 | TRBV28 | - | - | TGTGCCAGCAGTGGACATCGGTGGGGCGGCCACCCTAACTATGGCTACACCTTC | CASSGHRWGGHPNYGYTF
TRBJ1-5 | TRBV7-9 | - | - | TGTGCCAGCAGCTTCCACAGTAATCAGCCCCAGCATTTT | CASSFHSNQPQHF
TRBJ1-1 | TRBV4-2 | TRBD1 | - | TGTGCCAGCAGCCAAAGAACAGGGGCTTCCACTGAAGCTTTCTTT | CASSQRTGASTEAFF
TRBJ2-5 | TRBV28 | TRBD2 | - | TGTGCCAGCAGTTTGAGCCCGGGGGGCCAAGAGACCCAGTACTTC | CASSLSPGGQETQYF
TRBJ1-5 | TRBV7-8 | - | - | TGTGCCAGCAGCCGAGGGGGGGATCAGCCCCAGCATTTT | CASSRGGDQPQHF
TRBJ1-5 | TRBV6-6 | - | - | TGTGCCAGCAGTTACCTTGTCTCCGATCAGCCCCAGCATTTT | CASSYLVSDQPQHF
TRBJ1-5 | TRBV27 | - | - | TGTGCCAGCAGTTTAGGGGGCTTCAATCAGCCCCAGCATTTT | CASSLGGFNQPQHF
TRBJ1-2 | TRBV28 | - | - | TGTGCCAGCAGTTTGCAGGGGAGATATGGCTACACCTTC | CASSLQGRYGYTF
TRBJ1-4 | TRBV7-8 | - | - | TGTGCCAGATTACCAAAGAGTTGTTTTTTT | CARLPKSCFF
TRBJ1-2 | TRBV18 | - | few | TGTGCCAGCTCACCTTCAGCGGATGGCTACACCTTC | CASSPSADGYTF
TRBJ1-2 | TRBV29-1 | TRBD1 | - | TGCAGCGTAGACAGGGCCTATGGCTACACCTTC | CSVDRAYGYTF
TRBJ2-1 | TRBV14 | - | - | TGTGCCAGCAGCCCCGTATACAATGAGCAGTTCTTC | CASSPVYNEQFF
TRBJ2-2 | TRBV2 | - | - | TGTGCCAGCAGTGAAATTGGAGGCAACACCGGGGAGCTGTTTTTT | CASSEIGGNTGELFF
TRBJ2-3 | TRBV7-2 | - | - | TGTGCCAGCAGCTTAAACACTAGCCCAGATACGCAGTATTTT | CASSLNTSPDTQYF